This T cell receptor (beta chain) was identified during a study of blood T cell repertoires in COVID-19. Across the whole study: The analysed material was cDNA or gDNA that came from T cells, B-cell-depleted T cells, or PBMCs.

Study processing details: Amplification with reference gene primers provided the estimates of nucleated cell counts. Profiled with immunoSEQ multiplex PCR; TCRdb holds only in-frame clones, not every one. V and J calls plus clone size are reproduced from that table; the DNA served to infer D and trimming. The table includes about 180,000 clones, 75% to 90% detected once. The study assigned cohorts using participant-reported clinical history. Two consecutive negative NP/OP PCR tests, clearance, or resolved symptoms defined Cohort 3 recovery. V lost 5 bases and J lost 6, with 13 bases in between. The CDR3 is made up of 14 amino acids. Germline CDR1 is SGHTA and CDR2 is FQGTGA.

The receptor was derived from a man aged 35 to 55 who had recovered from COVID-19. The rearrangement links TRBV7-3 to TRBJ2-2, with a possible D match to TRBD2 (6 bases). Sequenced input: PBMCs or T cells enriched from blood (not recorded which). CDR3 sequence reads: CASSQGLGAGELFF. CDR3 coding DNA: TGTGCCAGCAGCCAGGGACTCGGGGCCGGGGAGCTGTTTTTT.